These 17 T cell receptor beta chains were sequenced from one sample in a study of vaccination effects on CD4 cells after COVID-19. TCRdb keeps only in-frame clones here, not all; method: immunoSEQ multiplex PCR. The table records approximately 74,000 clones, 65% to 80% of them present only once. Sequencing followed a ViraFEST assay step that expanded antigen-specific CD4+ T cells with viral peptide pools. Following 10 days of culture, CD4+ T cells were isolated. Among the vaccine recipients, none had a prior SARS-CoV-2 infection, and nucleocapsid antibodies were negative. Their cognate antigens are unknown. The starting material was CD4+ T cells from PBMCs cultured with HCoV-NL63 spike peptides, obtained before COVID-19 vaccination. Receptors originate from a human donor who received a COVID-19 vaccine.

V is TRBV7-2 and J is TRBJ2-5; TRBD2 is a possible D gene (5 bases). The V gene lost 5 bases and the J gene lost 3 bases, with 16 bases spanning the gap. Germline assignment: CDR1 SGHTA and CDR2 FQGNSA. The CDR3 runs to 15 residues. DNA for the CDR3: TGTGCCAGCAGCCCCCAAGTTTCGAGGGAAGAGACCCAGTACTTC. It yields the protein CASSPQVSREETQYF. The full variable domain, completed using reference TRBV7-2 and TRBJ2-5, is GAGVSQSPSNKVTEKGKDVELRCDPISGHTALYWYRQSLGQGLEFLIYFQGNSAPDKSGLPSDRFSAERTGGSVSTLTIQRTQQEDSAVYLCASSPQVSREETQYFGPGTRLLVL.

The V call is TRBV5-1, the J call TRBJ2-7; 10 nucleotides line up with TRBD1. Trimming took 4 bases from V and 0 from J; bases not matched to a gene: 4. CDR3 size: 15 residues. The germline gives CDR1 SGHRS, CDR2 YFSETQ. As DNA, the CDR3 is TGCGCCAGCAGCCCCGGGACAGGGGCCTCCTACGAGCAGTACGTC. The encoded protein is CASSPGTGASYEQYV.

The chain recombines TRBV30 with TRBJ1-1, with D unclear. The CDR3 covers 11 residues. Per the germline V gene, CDR1 is GTSNPN and CDR2 is SVGIG (reference sequence). Trimming stripped 3 bases from V and 6 bases from J, with 8 bases between. CDR3 amino acids: CAWRTFAEAFF. The CDR3 nucleotides are TGTGCCTGGAGGACTTTTGCTGAAGCTTTCTTT.

This chain links TRBV3-1 (or the pseudogene TRBV3-2) with TRBJ2-6; D unclear. This CDR3 contains 14 residues. In germline, CDR1 is LGHDT, CDR2 YNNKEL (reference sequence). V was clipped by 2 bases and J by 1 base, with 3 bases between them. CDR3 in DNA: TGTGCCAGCAGCCAATCTTCTGGGGCCAACGTCCTGACTTTC. Protein sequence: CASSQSSGANVLTF.

V gene TRBV5-1 combines with J gene TRBJ1-1, with D possibly being TRBD1 (5 bases). Germline CDR1 SGHRS, CDR2 YFSETQ. Trimming cost V 3 bases and J 7 bases, with 16 bases left between them. This CDR3 has 14 residues. CDR3 loop: CASSWTGPRGEAFF. The DNA of the CDR3 is TGCGCCAGCAGCTGGACGGGGCCGAGAGGTGAAGCTTTCTTT.

The rearrangement uses TRBV18 and TRBJ2-3; TRBD2 might be the D (7 bases). Trimming took 1 base from V and 3 from J, leaving 11 bases between them. The CDR3 runs 15 residues. The germline CDR1 and CDR2 sequences are KGHSH and LQKENI. CDR3 DNA sequence: TGTGCCAGCTCACCACGTGGGGGGGCAACAGATACGCAGTATTTT. Its translation is CASSPRGGATDTQYF. The full variable domain, its missing parts supplied by reference TRBV18 and TRBJ2-3, is NAGVMQNPRHLVRRRGQEARLRCSPMKGHSHVYWYRQLPEEGLKFMVYLQKENIIDESGMPKERFSAEFPKEGPSILRIQQVVRGDSAAYFCASSPRGGATDTQYFGPGTRLTVL.

The J gene is TRBJ1-1, the V gene TRBV3-1 (or the pseudogene TRBV3-2); D gene uncertain. The germline V gene has CDR1 LGHDT and CDR2 YNNKEL (reference sequence). This CDR3 contains 15 residues. With 4 bases removed from V and 11 bases from J, the gap between germline ends came to 23 bases. The CDR3 region has the DNA TGTGCCAGCAGCCCCGTGGCAGTAGGGATCGTCGGCGCTTTCTTT. Translated: CASSPVAVGIVGAFF.

The J gene is TRBJ1-1, the V gene TRBV5-4; D is possibly TRBD1 (6 bases). This CDR3 comprises 17 residues. CDR1 and CDR2 (germline): SGHNT, YYREEE (reference sequence). V lost 2 bases and J lost 1, with 18 bases in between. CDR3 in amino acids: CASSFPGKGDWNTEAFF. DNA of the CDR3: TGTGCCAGCAGCTTCCCCGGTAAGGGGGACTGGAACACTGAAGCTTTCTTT.

The chain has TRBV19 and TRBJ1-2; 10 bases are shared with TRBD1. CDR3 length: 16 amino acids. Germline lookup yields CDR1 LNHDA and CDR2 SQIVND (reference sequence). Trimming at V came to 5 bases and at J to 6 bases, leaving 12 bases not matched to a gene. The CDR3 coding sequence is TGTGCCAGTAGTGTGACCCCCGGGACAGGGGCGGATGGCTACACCTTC. Protein sequence: CASSVTPGTGADGYTF.

The J gene is TRBJ1-2, the V gene TRBV6-5; 7 nucleotides match TRBD1. Germline values: CDR1 MNHEY, CDR2 SVGAGI. The J segment lost 6 bases and the V segment lost 2 bases, leaving 6 bases of the junction unmatched. The CDR3 runs 14 residues. The CDR3 is CASSYGQGGHGYTF. CDR3 sequence (DNA): TGTGCCAGCAGTTACGGGCAGGGGGGTCATGGCTACACCTTC.

Only a few counts were recorded for this clone. The chain uses TRBV5-8 and TRBJ1-2; D not resolved. Per germline, CDR1 SGHTS and CDR2 YDEGEE. This CDR3 is 13 amino acids long. Between the trimmed V and J ends, which lost 4 bases and 3 bases, there was a span of 10 bases. Here the CDR3 reads CASSPEWDYGYTF. CDR3 in DNA: TGTGCCAGCAGCCCGGAGTGGGACTATGGCTACACCTTC.

This clone appeared a few times. The DNA of the CDR3 is TGTGCCAGCAGCTTAACAGGGCCCGTCCCCTACGAGCAGTACGTC. Translation: CASSLTGPVPYEQYV. The chain has TRBV7-2 and TRBJ2-7; maybe TRBD1 (6 bases). Germline CDR1 and CDR2: SGHTA and FQGNSA. The CDR3 is 15 amino acids. V was shortened by 2 bases and J by 2 bases, with 13 bases between the two germline ends.

The V and J genes are TRBV7-2 and TRBJ1-6, with D perhaps matching TRBD1 (5 bases). The germline V gene encodes CDR1 SGHTA and CDR2 FQGNSA. The CDR3 is 18 amino acids. V was trimmed by 6 bases and J by 0 bases, leaving 18 bases between them. CDR3 bases: TGTGCCAGCAGTTCCTCGAGGGGCACGAGCTCCTATAATTCACCCCTCCACTTT. As protein: CASSSSRGTSSYNSPLHF.

The gene calls are TRBV4-1 and TRBJ2-6, with TRBD2 as a possible D gene (6 bases). V lost 3 bases and J 0 bases, leaving 12 bases between the germline ends. The V gene's germline CDR1 is MGHRA and CDR2 YSYEKL. The CDR3 has 17 residues. The CDR3 here is CASSQGVGGSGANVLTF. CDR3 coding DNA: TGCGCCAGCAGCCAGGGAGTGGGGGGCTCTGGGGCCAACGTCCTGACTTTC.

The chain employs TRBV11-2 and TRBJ2-3; TRBD2 matches at 12 bases. Germline assignment: CDR1 SGHAT and CDR2 FQNNGV. This CDR3 is 14 amino acids long. Written as DNA, the CDR3 is TGTGCGGACCGACTAGCGGGGGCCACAGATACGCAGTATTTT. Residues: CADRLAGATDTQYF.

This clone has a single count. J is TRBJ2-2 and V is TRBV10-1, with a possible D match to TRBD2 (5 bases). This CDR3 has 17 residues. CDR1 and CDR2 (germline): WNHNN, SYGVQD (reference sequence). V shed 4 bases and J shed 6 bases, with 21 bases lying between them. CDR3: CASSGPLLGSGPGELFF. CDR3 bases: TGCGCCAGCAGTGGTCCCCTACTAGGGTCCGGGCCCGGGGAGCTGTTTTTT.

This chain uses TRBV4-2 with TRBJ1-4; 9 bases line up with TRBD1. Germline-derived CDR1 and CDR2 are LGHNA and YNFKEQ. The J segment lost 8 bases and the V segment lost 5 bases, leaving 9 bases of the junction unmatched. The CDR3 runs to 15 residues. The CDR3 DNA reads as TGTGCCAGCAGCGAAAGGGGACAGGGAAGCGAAAAACTGTTTTTT. Its translation is CASSERGQGSEKLFF.